The 28 T cell receptor beta chains below come from one sample, sequenced in a study of blood T cell repertoires in COVID-19. TCRdb's table, derived via immunoSEQ multiplex PCR, lists solely in-frame clones and lacks some. The data show about 83,000 clones, 85% to 90% seen once. Specimen: peripheral blood. The receptors shown here come from an elderly woman in a cohort sampled during active or convalescent COVID-19.

The CDR3 loop is CASSLGPGGNTIYF. The CDR3 nucleotides are TGTGCCAGCAGCTTAGGACCCGGGGGGAACACCATATATTTT. The V and J genes are TRBV7-2 and TRBJ1-3; a weak D match, TRBD1 (5 bases). Germline CDR1 SGHTA, CDR2 FQGNSA. The V end was cut by 1 base, the J end by 7 bases, with 11 bases between. The CDR3 covers 14 residues.

The chain employs TRBV30 and TRBJ2-3, with D possibly matching TRBD2 (6 bases). This CDR3 spans 14 amino acids. Germline V gene sequence: CDR1 GTSNPN, CDR2 SVGIG (reference sequence). Deletions cut 3 bases from V and 0 bases from J, with 10 bases between. The CDR3 sequence: CAWRGLASTDTQYF. The DNA for the CDR3 is TGTGCCTGGAGAGGGCTAGCGAGCACAGATACGCAGTATTTT.

The genes are TRBV7-2 and TRBJ1-5; 9 positions agree with TRBD1. J gave up 0 bases and V 2 bases, and 8 bases lay outside the gene matches. The germline V gene has CDR1 SGHTA and CDR2 FQGNSA. The CDR3 has 18 amino acids. The CDR3 reads CASSLIGQGKYSNQPQHF. For the CDR3, the DNA is TGTGCCAGCAGCTTAATTGGACAGGGGAAATATAGCAATCAGCCCCAGCATTTT.

The chain employs TRBV6-5 and TRBJ1-5, with TRBD1 identical over 10 bases. Germline V gene sequence: CDR1 MNHEY, CDR2 SVGAGI. The CDR3 runs 14 residues. Trimming took 8 bases from V and 7 from J; bases not matched to a gene: 8. The CDR3 sequence is CASSGTGESQPQHF. CDR3 sequence (DNA): TGTGCCAGCTCCGGGACAGGGGAAAGCCAGCCCCAGCATTTT.

The V call is TRBV15, the J call TRBJ2-1; 11 bases map to TRBD2. Germline V gene data show CDR1 as LNHNV and CDR2 as YYDKDF (reference sequence). The V and J ends lost 4 bases and 6 bases, in that order; junction bases with no gene match: 8. The CDR3 runs 16 residues. In DNA, the CDR3 is TGTGCCACCAGCAATCTACTAGCGGGAGTCCGCAATGAGCAGTTCTTC. This gives the protein CATSNLLAGVRNEQFF.

This chain connects TRBV10-1 to TRBJ2-5; D is possibly TRBD2 (6 bases). The germline V gene encodes CDR1 WNHNN and CDR2 SYGVQD (reference sequence). The CDR3 consists of 15 residues. V lost 2 bases and J 2 bases, leaving 12 bases between the germline ends. The CDR3 DNA reads TGCGCCAGCAGTGAGACGGCCGGGGGTCAAGAGACCCAGTACTTC. Amino acids: CASSETAGGQETQYF.

The sample holds one count of this clone. The J gene is TRBJ2-3, the V gene TRBV29-1; D ambiguous. V shed 4 bases and J shed 4 bases, with 3 bases lying between them. The length of the CDR3 is 10 residues. CDR1 is SQVTM, CDR2 ANQGSEA, per germline. The CDR3 reads CSVAADTQYF. CDR3 sequence (DNA): TGCAGCGTTGCTGCAGATACGCAGTATTTT.

The rearrangement joins TRBV3-1 (or the pseudogene TRBV3-2) to TRBJ1-2, with D hard to call. Trimming removed 4 bases at V and 6 bases at J, with 15 bases between. Germline CDR1 and CDR2: LGHDT and YNNKEL (reference sequence). The CDR3 has 14 residues. CDR3 in amino acids: CASSLSLSRNGYTF. In DNA, the CDR3 is TGTGCCAGCAGCCTCAGTTTGTCGAGGAATGGCTACACCTTC.

There are a few counts of this clone. The rearrangement uses TRBV19 and TRBJ2-7; 10 nucleotides match TRBD2. The germline V gene encodes CDR1 LNHDA and CDR2 SQIVND (reference sequence). With V trimmed by 2 bases and J by 0 bases, 4 bases remained unmatched. The CDR3 is 16 residues long. The CDR3 spells CASSISPSGSSYEQYF. The CDR3 coding sequence is TGTGCCAGTAGTATAAGTCCTAGCGGGAGCTCCTACGAGCAGTACTTC.

The V and J genes are TRBV9 and TRBJ1-2; a weak D match, TRBD1 (6 bases). This CDR3 spans 13 amino acids. Germline lookup yields CDR1 SGDLS and CDR2 YYNGEE. V lost 0 bases and J lost 4, with 7 bases in between. DNA of the CDR3: TGTGCCAGCAGCGTAGTGGACAGCTATGGCTACACCTTC. Amino acid sequence: CASSVVDSYGYTF.

The V and J genes are TRBV3-1 (or the pseudogene TRBV3-2) and TRBJ2-6; D gene ambiguous. Germline CDR1 LGHDT, CDR2 YNNKEL (reference sequence). V lost 5 bases to trimming and J lost 0 bases, with 8 bases between them. This CDR3 region has 15 residues. The CDR3 is CASSERSSGANVLTF. CDR3 bases: TGTGCCAGCAGCGAACGGAGCTCTGGGGCCAACGTCCTGACTTTC.

This clone appeared a single time. V and J are TRBV6-6 and TRBJ2-7, with 11 bases that match TRBD2. After removal of 6 bases from V and 1 base from J, the junction contained 8 bases not matched to a gene. CDR1 MNHNY and CDR2 SVGAGI come from the germline V gene (reference sequence). This CDR3 is 16 amino acids long. The DNA of the CDR3 is TGTGCCAGCAGAACCCACTCTAGCGGGAGGTCCTACGAGCAGTACTTC. Residues: CASRTHSSGRSYEQYF.

V gene TRBV7-9 combines with J gene TRBJ1-4; TRBD1 matches 9 bases. The germline V gene has CDR1 SEHNR and CDR2 FQNEAQ (reference sequence). This CDR3 contains 14 residues. After removal of 5 bases from V and 8 bases from J, the junction contained 6 bases not matched to a gene. CDR3 loop: CASSQGQGREKLFF. The CDR3 DNA is TGTGCCAGCAGCCAGGGACAGGGACGGGAAAAACTGTTTTTT.

V usage is TRBV5-4 and J usage is TRBJ2-1; 15 bases map to TRBD2. Germline loops: CDR1 SGHNT, CDR2 YYREEE (reference sequence). The CDR3 runs to 15 residues. Trimming cost V 3 bases and J 10 bases; bases outside gene matches: 5. CDR3 region: CASSWTSGRAAEQFF. CDR3 coding DNA: TGTGCCAGCAGCTGGACTAGCGGGAGGGCCGCGGAGCAGTTCTTC. Looking up the rest from reference TRBV5-4 and TRBJ2-1 gives the full variable domain: ETGVTQSPTHLIKTRGQQVTLRCSSQSGHNTVSWYQQALGQGPQFIFQYYREEENGRGNFPPRFSGLQFPNYSSELNVNALELDDSALYLCASSWTSGRAAEQFFGPGTRLTVL.

Only a few counts were recorded for this clone. The chain recombines TRBV7-9 with TRBJ1-5; no definite D call. The germline V gene encodes CDR1 SEHNR and CDR2 FQNEAQ (reference sequence). CDR3 length: 12 amino acids. V was shortened by 5 bases and J by 1 base, with 3 bases between the two germline ends. The CDR3: CASSISNQPQHF. The CDR3, as DNA: TGTGCCAGCAGCATAAGCAATCAGCCCCAGCATTTT.

This clone has only a few counts. The CDR3 region has the DNA TGTGCCAGCAGTGGGGGGACAGGACAAAGCTCTGGGGCCAACGTCCTGACTTTC. It yields the protein CASSGGTGQSSGANVLTF. The chain recombines TRBV25-1 with TRBJ2-6; 8 bases are a match to TRBD1. The length of the CDR3 is 18 residues. V shed 4 bases, J shed 0 bases, and the junction held 8 bases outside the gene matches. The V gene's germline CDR1 is MGHDK and CDR2 SYGVNS.

V is TRBV15 and J is TRBJ2-1, with 9 bases identical to TRBD2. CDR1 is LNHNV and CDR2 is YYDKDF in the germline V gene (reference sequence). Trimming cost V 5 bases and J 8 bases; bases outside gene matches: 16. The CDR3 is 17 amino acids. The CDR3 nucleotides read TGTGCCACCAGCTTCGATATCCCCGCTAGCGGGAACGATGAGCAGTTCTTC. Translating gives CATSFDIPASGNDEQFF.

This clone showed up just once. The rearrangement links TRBV5-1 to TRBJ1-4; TRBD1 is a possible D gene (5 bases). This CDR3 spans 17 amino acids. Germline CDR1 is SGHRS and CDR2 is YFSETQ. The V end was cut by 0 bases, the J end by 7 bases, with 19 bases between. The CDR3 region has the DNA TGCGCCAGCAGCTTGGGCCACCCGGGACTGGGAGTTGAAAAACTGTTTTTT. Its protein product is CASSLGHPGLGVEKLFF.

CDR3 protein: CASRWTGGRNTEAFF. The CDR3 region has the DNA TGTGCCAGCAGGTGGACAGGGGGAAGAAACACTGAAGCTTTCTTT. This chain connects TRBV27 to TRBJ1-1; 10 nucleotides match TRBD1. V shed 6 bases and J 2 bases; nucleotides not matched to a gene: 6. Germline CDR1 reads MNHEY; CDR2 reads SMNVEV (reference sequence). The CDR3 extends over 15 amino acids.

The rearrangement joins TRBV19 to TRBJ1-1; the match to TRBD1 covers 7 bases. The ends lost 5 bases at V and 7 bases at J; junction bases unmatched: 10. The CDR3 covers 14 residues. CDR1 and CDR2 from the germline V gene are LNHDA and SQIVND (reference sequence). The CDR3 sequence: CASSRQGNIDEAFF. CDR3 nucleotide sequence: TGTGCCAGTAGTCGACAGGGCAACATCGATGAAGCTTTCTTT. The entire variable domain, with the rest obtained from reference TRBV19 and TRBJ1-1, is as follows: DGGITQSPKYLFRKEGQNVTLSCEQNLNHDAMYWYRQDPGQGLRLIYYSQIVNDFQKGDIAEGYSVSREKKESFPLTVTSAQKNPTAFYLCASSRQGNIDEAFFGQGTRLTVV.

This clone was seen more than once but under ten times. The V and J genes are TRBV6-5 and TRBJ1-5; possibly TRBD1 for D (5 bases). The length of the CDR3 is 13 residues. The V gene's germline CDR1 is MNHEY and CDR2 SVGAGI. Trimming removed 6 bases from V and 6 bases from J, with 12 bases in between. The CDR3 DNA reads TGTGCCAGCAGGGAGACAGTGAGTCAGCCCCAGCATTTT. It translates to CASRETVSQPQHF.

This sequence joins TRBV6-5 and TRBJ1-1, with no clear D. The V gene lost 0 bases and the J gene lost 3 bases, with 11 bases spanning the gap. The length of the CDR3 is 15 residues. The V gene's germline CDR1 is MNHEY and CDR2 SVGAGI. The CDR3 loop is CASSYSGRRDTEAFF. For the CDR3, the DNA is TGTGCCAGCAGTTACTCGGGGAGGCGGGACACTGAAGCTTTCTTT.

DNA for the CDR3: TGTGCCAGCAGCTTAACCGGGCAGGGAGGCACTGAAGCTTTCTTT. Translating it yields CASSLTGQGGTEAFF. The chain employs TRBV7-3 and TRBJ1-1; tentatively, D is TRBD1 (5 bases). The CDR3 has 15 residues. Per germline, CDR1 SGHTA and CDR2 FQGTGA. Trimming shortened V by 0 bases and J by 4 bases, and 12 bases separated the two germline ends.

This CDR3 reads CASSTPGPGVPEQYF. As DNA, the CDR3 is TGTGCCAGTAGCACTCCGGGACCAGGGGTTCCCGAGCAGTACTTC. The chain carries TRBV19 and TRBJ2-7, with D perhaps matching TRBD1 (6 bases). Germline CDR1 and CDR2: LNHDA and SQIVND (reference sequence). The CDR3 is 15 amino acids. V lost 6 bases and J lost 6, with 21 bases in between.

The sample holds one count of this clone. This chain connects TRBV7-2 to TRBJ2-3, with TRBD2 matching over 13 bases. The V and J ends lost 6 bases and 3 bases, in that order; junction bases with no gene match: 3. Looked up from germline, CDR1 is SGHTA and CDR2 is FQGNSA. This CDR3 spans 15 amino acids. CDR3 residues: CASRRTSGRTDTQYF. CDR3 sequence (DNA): TGTGCCAGCAGACGGACTAGCGGGAGAACAGATACGCAGTATTTT.

The gene calls are TRBV4-1 and TRBJ2-1, with 8 bases matching TRBD2. The ends lost 0 bases at V and 4 bases at J; junction bases unmatched: 8. Germline CDR1 and CDR2: MGHRA and YSYEKL. The CDR3 extends over 17 amino acids. The CDR3 is CASSQERLPSGYNEQFF. The CDR3 bases are TGCGCCAGCAGCCAAGAAAGGTTACCTAGCGGGTACAATGAGCAGTTCTTC.

The J gene is TRBJ1-5, the V gene TRBV7-6; 8 nucleotides line up with TRBD1. CDR1 is SGHVS and CDR2 is FNYEAQ in the germline V gene. The CDR3 loop spans 15 amino acids. The trim removed 3 bases at V and 4 bases at J, leaving 5 bases unmatched. As DNA, the CDR3 is TGTGCCAGCAGCTTGGGCAGGGGGCCAAATCAGCCCCAGCATTTT. Encoded protein: CASSLGRGPNQPQHF.

This clone has a single count. The J gene is TRBJ1-1, the V gene TRBV30; D ambiguous. CDR3 size: 13 residues. Trimming left V 5 bases short and J 1 base short, with 11 bases between. From germline, CDR1 is GTSNPN and CDR2 SVGIG (reference sequence). The CDR3 nucleotides are TGTGCCTGGGACCCTAGCTCGAACACTGAAGCTTTCTTT. Translating it yields CAWDPSSNTEAFF.